Each of the 10 T cell receptor beta chains below was sequenced from the same sample in a study of cytomegalovirus exposure and HLA in healthy donors (dated by TCRdb to about 2017). Library creation used the immunoSEQ multiplex PCR assay. The source is immuneACCESS, and TCRdb retained only in-frame sequences with V and J called. Part of the clones is not carried over; for the studies checked, unresolved V genes explain less than half of this, and the remainder is unexplained. Present in this sample are 250,000 to 350,000 clones, approximately 85% of which were seen just once. Over 0.9% of the sample is in the top ten clones. Specimen: PBMCs. These TCRs come from a young man in good health and CMV-seronegative.

The rearrangement links TRBV27 to TRBJ1-6; D remains ambiguous. The CDR3 runs to 15 residues. V lost 7 bases and J 10 bases, leaving 20 bases between the germline ends. The V gene's germline CDR1 is MNHEY and CDR2 SMNVEV (reference sequence). The chain's CDR3 is CASTTAGVRLSPLHF. CDR3 DNA: TGTGCCAGCACCACAGCCGGGGTTCGTCTGTCACCCCTCCACTTT.

This chain joins TRBV12-5 and TRBJ1-2; D gene uncertain. CDR1 and CDR2 from the germline V gene are LGHNT and FRNRAP. The V and J ends lost 0 bases and 7 bases respectively, with 6 bases between them. This CDR3 has 12 amino acids. The CDR3 DNA reads as TGTGCTAGTGGTTTGGTACAGCCTGGCTACACCTTC. Residues: CASGLVQPGYTF.

This rearrangement joins TRBV7-8 to TRBJ2-5, with 8 positions matching TRBD2. The V segment lost 5 bases and the J segment 5 bases; nucleotides outside the gene matches: 10. The germline gives CDR1 SGHVS, CDR2 FQNEAQ. CDR3 size: 15 residues. CDR3 in amino acids: CASSPERGYSETQYF. CDR3 nucleotide sequence: TGTGCCAGCAGCCCCGAGCGGGGGTATTCGGAGACCCAGTACTTC.

The V gene is TRBV5-4, the J gene TRBJ1-6; D may be TRBD1 (6 bases). There are 16 residues in the CDR3. Germline V gene data show CDR1 as SGHNT and CDR2 as YYREEE (reference sequence). V was pared by 0 bases and J by 10 bases, with 17 bases between. CDR3 coding DNA: TGTGCCAGCAGCTTGGCCTTTGGTACAGGGAGCTCACCCCTCCACTTT. Translation gives CASSLAFGTGSSPLHF.

CDR3 DNA sequence: TGTGCCAGCAGTCCGATACAGACAGGACCCTACGAGCAGTACTTC. This gives the protein CASSPIQTGPYEQYF. V gene TRBV27 combines with J gene TRBJ2-7; a weak D match, TRBD1 (6 bases). CDR3 size: 15 residues. Trimming removed 5 bases from V and 2 bases from J, with 16 bases in between. The germline CDR1 and CDR2 sequences are MNHEY and SMNVEV (reference sequence).

In its sample, this clone was seen a few times. The chain carries TRBV9 and TRBJ2-2; no firm D call. Trimming took off 0 bases at V and 6 bases at J, with 15 bases between the two ends. CDR1 and CDR2 from the germline V gene are SGDLS and YYNGEE. This CDR3 has 16 residues. CDR3 coding DNA: TGTGCCAGCAGCGTAGGAGTTAGTCGAATTTCCGGGGAGCTGTTTTTT. It encodes CASSVGVSRISGELFF.

This CDR3 reads CASSAGLNSNQPQHF. In DNA, the CDR3 is TGTGCCAGCAGCGCGGGACTGAATAGCAATCAGCCCCAGCATTTT. V gene TRBV6-1 combines with J gene TRBJ1-5; maybe TRBD1 (5 bases). The CDR3 has 15 amino acids. V gave up 6 bases and J gave up 0 bases, with 12 bases separating them. Per germline, CDR1 MNHNS and CDR2 SASEGT.

The V and J genes are TRBV7-2 and TRBJ1-2, with 7 bases matching TRBD1. Germline-derived CDR1 and CDR2 are SGHTA and FQGNSA. The CDR3 spans 15 residues. With V trimmed by 4 bases and J by 2 bases, 7 bases remained unmatched. This CDR3 is CASSWEDRSNYGYTF. The CDR3 nucleotides read TGTGCCAGCAGCTGGGAGGACAGGTCGAACTATGGCTACACCTTC.

The gene calls are TRBV9 and TRBJ1-6; the D gene is possibly TRBD1 (6 bases). CDR1 is SGDLS, CDR2 YYNGEE, per germline. V was shortened by 0 bases and J by 6 bases, with 10 bases between the two germline ends. This CDR3 is built from 15 residues. CDR3 sequence reads: CASSVEGEGNSPLHF. CDR3 bases: TGTGCCAGCAGCGTAGAGGGGGAGGGTAATTCACCCCTCCACTTT.

The chain combines TRBV11-2 with TRBJ2-7; 8 nucleotides match TRBD2. Germline-derived CDR1 and CDR2 are SGHAT and FQNNGV. The CDR3 is 14 residues long. J was trimmed by 5 bases and V by 2 bases; bases with no gene match: 5. CDR3 region: CASSLPGLADEQYF. The CDR3 nucleotides read TGTGCCAGCAGCTTACCCGGACTAGCCGACGAGCAGTACTTC.